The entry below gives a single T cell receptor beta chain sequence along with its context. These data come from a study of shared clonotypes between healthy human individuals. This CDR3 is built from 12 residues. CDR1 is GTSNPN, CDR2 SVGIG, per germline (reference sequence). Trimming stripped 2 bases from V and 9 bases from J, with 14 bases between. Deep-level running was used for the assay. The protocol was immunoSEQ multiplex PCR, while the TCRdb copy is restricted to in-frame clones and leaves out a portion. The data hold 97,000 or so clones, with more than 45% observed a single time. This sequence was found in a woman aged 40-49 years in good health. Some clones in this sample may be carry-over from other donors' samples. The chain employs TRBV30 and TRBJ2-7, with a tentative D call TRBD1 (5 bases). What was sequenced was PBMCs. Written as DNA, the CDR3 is TGTGCCTGGAGTCCAGGGCCGCGCGGGCAGTACTTC. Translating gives CAWSPGPRGQYF. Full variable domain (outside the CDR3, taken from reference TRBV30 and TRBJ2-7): SQTIHQWPATLVQPVGSPLSLECTVEGTSNPNLYWYRQAAGRGLQLLFYSVGIGQISSEVPQNLSASRPQDRQFILSSKKLLLSDSGFYLCAWSPGPRGQYFGPGTRLTVT.